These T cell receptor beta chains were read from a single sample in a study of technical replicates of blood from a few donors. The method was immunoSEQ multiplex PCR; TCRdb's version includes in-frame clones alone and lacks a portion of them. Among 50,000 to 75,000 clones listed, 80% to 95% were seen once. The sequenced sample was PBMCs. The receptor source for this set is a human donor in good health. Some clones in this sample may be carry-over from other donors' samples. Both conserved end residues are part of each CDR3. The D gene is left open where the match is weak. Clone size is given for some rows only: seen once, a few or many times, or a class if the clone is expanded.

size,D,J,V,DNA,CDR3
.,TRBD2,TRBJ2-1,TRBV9,TGTGCCAGCAGCGTAAGACTAGCAAATGAGCAGTTCTTC,CASSVRLANEQFF
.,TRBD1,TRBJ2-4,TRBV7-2,TGTGCCAGCAGCCCCCGGACAGGGTTGGCCAAAAACATTCAGTACTTC,CASSPRTGLAKNIQYF
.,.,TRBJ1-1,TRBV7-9,TGTGCCAGCAGCCCATCGAGCACGAACACTGAAGCTTTCTTT,CASSPSSTNTEAFF
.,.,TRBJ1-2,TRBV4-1,TGCGCCAGCAGCCAGGTACCAAGCGGGGGCTACACCTTC,CASSQVPSGGYTF
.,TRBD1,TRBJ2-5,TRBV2,TGTGCCAGCAGGCGACAGGGGACCCGAACCGTACAAGAGACCCAGTACTTC,CASRRQGTRTVQETQYF
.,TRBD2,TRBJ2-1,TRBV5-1,TGCGCCAGCAGCAGCCTTAGCGGGGGTCCGTACAATGAGCAGTTCTTC,CASSSLSGGPYNEQFF
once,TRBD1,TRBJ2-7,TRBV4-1,TGCGCCAGCAGCCACGGGACAGGGGGCTTCGAGCAGTACTTC,CASSHGTGGFEQYF
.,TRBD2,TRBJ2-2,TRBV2,TGTGCCAGCACCGCGGGGGGCTCGAACACCGGGGAGCTGTTTTTT,CASTAGGSNTGELFF
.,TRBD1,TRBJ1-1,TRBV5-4,TGTGCCAGCAGCCACAGGGGGAACACTGAAGCTTTCTTT,CASSHRGNTEAFF
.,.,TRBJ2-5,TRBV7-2,TGTGCCAGCAGCCGAGGTTTTTCGGAGACCCAGTACTTC,CASSRGFSETQYF
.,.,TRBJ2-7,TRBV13,TGTGCCAGCAGCCCAGCGGACAGCTACGAGCAGTACTTC,CASSPADSYEQYF
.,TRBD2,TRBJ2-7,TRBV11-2,TGTGCCAGCAGCTTAGGGTCTAGCGGGGGGGCTTACGAGCAGTACTTC,CASSLGSSGGAYEQYF
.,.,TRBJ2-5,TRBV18,TGTGCCAGCTCACCGGGACACGGACAAGAGACCCAGTACTTC,CASSPGHGQETQYF
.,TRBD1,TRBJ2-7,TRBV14,TGTGCCAGCAGCCAAAGCCTGACAGGGGTGTACGAGCAGTACTTC,CASSQSLTGVYEQYF
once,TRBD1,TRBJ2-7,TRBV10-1,TGCGCCAGCGGAGCCCGACAGGGGGCCTTTTCCTACGAGCAGTACTTC,CASGARQGAFSYEQYF
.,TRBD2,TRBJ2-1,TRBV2,TGTGCCAGCAAAGCGACTAGCGGGAGTTCCGATGAGCAGTTCTTC,CASKATSGSSDEQFF
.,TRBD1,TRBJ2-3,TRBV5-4,TGTGCCAGCAGCCCAGGACAGGCCTCGAGGGGGGATACGCAGTATTTT,CASSPGQASRGDTQYF
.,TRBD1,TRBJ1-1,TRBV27,TGTGCCAGCAGGGACAGGGCGAACACTGAAGCTTTCTTT,CASRDRANTEAFF
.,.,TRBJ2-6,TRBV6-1,TGTGCCAGCAGTGACATGCGGGGTGCGGGAGGGGCCAACGTCCTGACTTTC,CASSDMRGAGGANVLTF
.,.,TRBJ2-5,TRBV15,TGTGCCACCAGCAGGGGTGCAGGAGGGGGGGAAGAGACCCAGTACTTC,CATSRGAGGGEETQYF
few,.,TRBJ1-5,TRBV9,TGTGCCAGCAGCGTAGACCACGGGAATCAGCCCCAGCATTTT,CASSVDHGNQPQHF
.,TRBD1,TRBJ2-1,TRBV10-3,TGTGCCATCAGGGGGACAGGGACCGATGAGCAGTTCTTC,CAIRGTGTDEQFF
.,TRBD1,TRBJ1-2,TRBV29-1,TGCAGCGTGGGACAGGGGGCGAACTATGGCTACACCTTC,CSVGQGANYGYTF
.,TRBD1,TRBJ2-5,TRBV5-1,TGCGCCAGCAGGACAGGGTTTGGGGTCCAAGAGACCCAGTACTTC,CASRTGFGVQETQYF
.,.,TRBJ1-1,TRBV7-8,TGTGCCAGCAGCTTACGCGGCGGGACCACTGAAGCTTTCTTT,CASSLRGGTTEAFF
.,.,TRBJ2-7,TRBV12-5,TGTGCTAGTGGTTGGGGCGGGACGGACCTCCAGGCTAGCTACGAGCAGTACTTC,CASGWGGTDLQASYEQYF
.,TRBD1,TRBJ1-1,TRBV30,TGTGCCTGGAGTCCCCGGCAAGGGGGCCGGGCTTTCTTT,CAWSPRQGGRAFF
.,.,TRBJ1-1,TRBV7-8,TGTGCCAGCAGCTCGGCGGGGGTGGCCACTGAAGCTTTCTTT,CASSSAGVATEAFF
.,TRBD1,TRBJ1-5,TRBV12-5,TGTGCTAGTCGATCGGACAGGGCTCAGCCCCAGCATTTT,CASRSDRAQPQHF
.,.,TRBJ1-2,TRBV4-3,TGCGCCAGCAGCCAAGGACTAAGGAGCTACACCTTC,CASSQGLRSYTF
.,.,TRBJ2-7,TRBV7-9,TGTGCCAGCAGCTTAGCGCTCGGCCAGGGTTTTGGCGAGCAGTACTTC,CASSLALGQGFGEQYF
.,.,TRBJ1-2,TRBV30,TGTGCCTGGGCCCGGAACAGGCAAGCTAACTATGGCTACACCTTC,CAWARNRQANYGYTF
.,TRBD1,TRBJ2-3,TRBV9,TGTGCCAGCAGCGGGACAGGAACAGATACGCAGTATTTT,CASSGTGTDTQYF
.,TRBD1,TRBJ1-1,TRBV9,TGTGCCAGCAGCGCCTTTCCTCAGGGGGCGCGAACTGAAGCTTTCTTT,CASSAFPQGARTEAFF
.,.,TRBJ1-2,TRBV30,TGTGCCTGGACGGCGGGTCAGTATGGCTACACCTTC,CAWTAGQYGYTF
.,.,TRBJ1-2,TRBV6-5,TGTGCCAGCAGATCCGGGACTCACTATGGCTACACCTTC,CASRSGTHYGYTF
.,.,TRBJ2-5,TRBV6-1,TGTGCCAGCACCCACAGGGTCCAAGAGACCCAGTACTTC,CASTHRVQETQYF
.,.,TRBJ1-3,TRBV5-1,TGCGCCAGCAGCCAACAGGGAACTGGAAACACCATATATTTT,CASSQQGTGNTIYF
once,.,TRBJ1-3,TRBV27,TGTGCCAGCAGACAGGGAGTAGGTGGAAACACCATATATTTT,CASRQGVGGNTIYF
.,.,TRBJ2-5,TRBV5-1,TGCGCCAGCAGCCGAACGGGGGAAGAGACCCAGTACTTC,CASSRTGEETQYF